This T cell receptor beta chain was recovered during a study of spatial heterogeneity in lung cancer (dated by TCRdb to between 2018 and 2021). Broadly, across the study: Beta-chain transcripts were consistently detected in greater numbers than alpha-chain transcripts, which likely reflected higher beta-chain transcript abundance. The study linked features of the TCR repertoire to counts of nonsynonymous mutations, which were determined by whole-exome sequencing of tumor tissue. Both alpha and beta chains were TCR-sequenced in samples taken at surgery, namely 220 tumor regions, approximately 63 matched nontumor lung samples and just over 55 PBMC samples. In the raw uncorrected reads, each unique combination of TCR and UMI appeared on average more than ten times. In non-small cell lung cancer, the study made a quantitative comparison of TCR alpha and beta repertoires among multiple tumor regions, matched nontumor lung and blood. The research as a whole found: Ubiquitous expanded tumor TCRs were found in blood more often at tumor resection than at routine follow-up. Confirming at a functional level the hypothesis that regional TCRs recognize regional mutations was considered to require additional single-cell paired TCR alpha and beta sequencing.

What this sample's time point label stands for: sample taken at primary tumor resection. Whole RNA extracted from tumor and nontumor lung tissue, or from cryopreserved PBMC samples, was used for TCR sequencing without cell sorting. The donors were fewer than 90 patients from the lung TRACERx cohort who had early-stage, untreated non-small cell lung cancer. Only patients for whom sufficient RNA was available from at least two tumor regions were selected for TCR sequencing. Including cysteine and phenylalanine, the CDR3 has 13 amino acids. CDR3 DNA is the only sequence kept; it has 39 bases, read in frame from the first base. At the junction V is shortened by 6 bases and J by 7 bases; bases outside the gene matches: 6. Via the germline V gene (reference sequence), CDR1 is MNHNY and CDR2 SVGAGI. Preparation of the library involved 5' RACE. Sequencing was carried out with a NextSeq 500. The TCR library protocol attached a unique molecular identifier to each TCR cDNA molecule to allow correction of PCR and sequencing errors. Per the original workflow: TCR identification, UMI-based error correction and CDR3 extraction were performed with Decombinator tools. Expanded TCRs were defined as those above a frequency of 2 per 1,000, corresponding to the top 1% of the tumor frequency distribution. Renyi diversity was computed with the R vegan package after each repertoire had been subsampled 100 times to 5,000 TCRs. To build CDR3 similarity networks, amino acid triplet string-kernel similarity was used, and CDR3s were connected when their pairwise similarity was above 0.82. Using fastp at Q25 and MiXCR, TCRdb reprocessed the public reads and kept productive beta chains. Rows matching on CDR3 protein sequence are summarized as one entry with the most common DNA and genes. None of the V and J calls come from the authors' own analysis; TCRdb made them. The sample table shows 4,500 to 6,000 distinct CDR3 sequences, and approximately 16% are seen once. The ten largest clones capture roughly 5.9% of the sample.

This clonotype was observed many times. Its target antigen remains unknown. No per-base quality is available; no much larger clone lies one base away. This chain is built from TRBV6-6 and TRBJ1-3, and TRBD1 aligns with 7 junction nucleotides. The clonotype originates from a male donor with early-stage non-small cell lung cancer. The input for sequencing was PBMCs, taken at surgery. The bases read TGTGCCAGCAGGCGGGACAGCTCGAACACCATATATTTT. This encodes CASRRDSSNTIYF.